This T cell receptor beta chain was captured by sequencing in a study of human T cells and chemical hapten exposure. Across the study: The variation in per-sample TCR yields arose mainly from small differences in pooled library volumes.

TCRdb analysed the RACE reads with MiXCR anew, one entry per CDR3 protein. The sample contains around 180,000 distinct CDR3 sequences, 30% of which appear only once. The V gene lost 0 bases and the J gene lost 2 bases, with 9 bases spanning the gap. CDR3 length: 15 residues. The germline V gene encodes CDR1 SGDLS and CDR2 YYNGEE. Time point in this sample: pre-sensitization, week 0. The treatment: therapeutic diphenylcyclopropenone sensitization with weekly scalp DPC. Broader study findings: Each of the donors had alopecia, so their immune responses may not resemble those of healthy people.

Notes on this clonotype: Its specificity is unknown.

The specimen was whole blood, collected in connection with sensitization to the hapten diphenylcyclopropenone (DPC). The chain recombines TRBV9 with TRBJ2-1, with D perhaps matching TRBD1 or TRBD2 (6 bases each). This receptor was obtained from a woman aged 25-40 years with alopecia areata. Some clones in this sample may be carry-over from other donors' samples. The CDR3 DNA reads TGTGCCAGCAGCGTAGAGGGGGGAGCCTACAATGAGCAGTTCTTC. Protein product: CASSVEGGAYNEQFF.